Listed below are T cell receptor beta chains from one sample, sequenced in a study of regulatory T cells in long-lasting Graves disease. Using its own MiXCR run on the multiplex PCR reads, TCRdb lists one record per CDR3 protein. Altogether approximately 560,000 distinct CDR3 sequences are present, around 16% being singletons, with the ten largest covering approximately 12%. The same data also contributed to another study, on T cells in Graves' hyperthyroidism and ophthalmopathy.

This sample comprised peripheral blood mononuclear cells (PBMCs), obtained at new diagnosis, from a patient treated with antithyroid drugs. All receptors derive from a man in his late teens or twenties with Graves disease. Each CDR3 is given with its conserved first and last residue. Fields, in order: clone size, J gene, V gene, D gene, CDR3 protein, CDR3 DNA. D genes are given only for firm matches. Where a row states a size, it is once, few, many or the class of an expanded clone; other rows omit it.

clone_size: -
j_call: TRBJ2-7
v_call: TRBV19
d_call: -
cdr3_aa: CASTRDLSYEQYF
cdr3_nt: TGTGCCAGTACAAGAGATCTATCCTACGAGCAGTACTTC

clone_size: -
j_call: TRBJ1-1
v_call: TRBV6-1
d_call: TRBD1
cdr3_aa: CASSRTGRTEAFF
cdr3_nt: TGTGCCAGCAGCAGGACAGGGCGGACTGAAGCTTTCTTT

clone_size: once
j_call: TRBJ2-7
v_call: TRBV6-1
d_call: TRBD1
cdr3_aa: CASSLDRGRAEQYF
cdr3_nt: TGTGCCAGCAGCCTGGACAGGGGGCGGGCCGAGCAGTACTTC

clone_size: -
j_call: TRBJ2-2
v_call: TRBV6-1
d_call: TRBD1
cdr3_aa: CASSDPRDRAIDTGELFF
cdr3_nt: TGTGCCAGCAGTGACCCCCGGGACAGGGCGATTGACACCGGGGAGCTGTTTTTT

clone_size: -
j_call: TRBJ2-7
v_call: TRBV4-1
d_call: -
cdr3_aa: CASSQARGEQYF
cdr3_nt: TGCGCCAGCAGCCAAGCTAGAGGCGAGCAGTACTTC

clone_size: many
j_call: TRBJ2-7
v_call: TRBV7-2
d_call: TRBD2
cdr3_aa: CASSRGPAGVFEQYF
cdr3_nt: TGTGCCAGCAGCCGCGGGCCAGCGGGAGTCTTCGAGCAGTACTTC

clone_size: few
j_call: TRBJ1-2
v_call: TRBV20-1
d_call: TRBD1
cdr3_aa: CSARERGQLYGYTF
cdr3_nt: TGCAGTGCTAGAGAGAGGGGACAGTTGTATGGCTACACCTTC

clone_size: -
j_call: TRBJ2-1
v_call: TRBV6-2/TRBV6-3
d_call: TRBD1
cdr3_aa: CASTRGQVGGEQFF
cdr3_nt: TGTGCCAGCACCCGGGGACAGGTCGGTGGTGAGCAGTTCTTC

clone_size: few
j_call: TRBJ2-1
v_call: TRBV29-1
d_call: -
cdr3_aa: CSVGGNYNEQFF
cdr3_nt: TGCAGCGTTGGCGGGAACTACAATGAGCAGTTCTTC

clone_size: -
j_call: TRBJ2-7
v_call: TRBV19
d_call: -
cdr3_aa: CASSIAPANEQYF
cdr3_nt: TGTGCCAGTAGTATAGCCCCCGCGAACGAGCAGTACTTC

clone_size: -
j_call: TRBJ1-2
v_call: TRBV7-2
d_call: -
cdr3_aa: CASSPDGYGYTF
cdr3_nt: TGTGCCAGCAGTCCGGACGGGTATGGCTACACCTTC

clone_size: many
j_call: TRBJ1-2
v_call: TRBV12-3/TRBV12-4
d_call: -
cdr3_aa: CASSSKGKWGGYTF
cdr3_nt: TGTGCCAGCAGCTCAAAGGGGAAATGGGGTGGCTACACCTTC

clone_size: -
j_call: TRBJ1-6
v_call: TRBV18
d_call: -
cdr3_aa: CASSPGTIRPPLHF
cdr3_nt: TGTGCCAGCTCACCCGGGACAATTCGGCCACCCCTCCACTTT

clone_size: few
j_call: TRBJ1-5
v_call: TRBV28
d_call: -
cdr3_aa: CASSFLGQTNQPQHF
cdr3_nt: TGTGCCAGCAGTTTTTTAGGGCAGACAAATCAGCCCCAGCATTTT

clone_size: -
j_call: TRBJ2-2
v_call: TRBV12-5
d_call: -
cdr3_aa: CASGLGRDWQNTGELFF
cdr3_nt: TGTGCTAGTGGTTTGGGGCGGGACTGGCAGAACACCGGGGAGCTGTTTTTT

clone_size: -
j_call: TRBJ2-1
v_call: TRBV19
d_call: -
cdr3_aa: CASSPSRTEQFF
cdr3_nt: TGTGCCAGTAGTCCATCCCGGACTGAGCAGTTCTTC

clone_size: once
j_call: TRBJ2-5
v_call: TRBV7-3
d_call: -
cdr3_aa: CASSRGGDQETQYF
cdr3_nt: TGTGCCAGCAGCCGGGGCGGGGACCAAGAGACCCAGTACTTC

clone_size: many
j_call: TRBJ2-7
v_call: TRBV7-8
d_call: -
cdr3_aa: CASSSTALYEQYF
cdr3_nt: TGTGCCAGCAGCTCGACAGCCCTCTACGAGCAGTACTTC

clone_size: many
j_call: TRBJ2-3
v_call: TRBV27
d_call: -
cdr3_aa: CASSHLLEGDRPDTQYF
cdr3_nt: TGTGCCAGCAGTCACCTGCTGGAAGGGGACCGCCCAGATACGCAGTATTTT

clone_size: -
j_call: TRBJ1-5
v_call: TRBV30
d_call: -
cdr3_aa: CAWRVGGAGNQPQHF
cdr3_nt: TGTGCCTGGAGAGTCGGGGGTGCGGGCAATCAGCCCCAGCATTTT

clone_size: once
j_call: TRBJ2-1
v_call: TRBV5-6
d_call: TRBD1
cdr3_aa: CASSRGQGKDEQFF
cdr3_nt: TGTGCCAGCAGCCGAGGACAGGGGAAGGATGAGCAGTTCTTC

clone_size: many
j_call: TRBJ2-1
v_call: TRBV30
d_call: TRBD1
cdr3_aa: CAWSEGQINEQFF
cdr3_nt: TGTGCCTGGAGTGAGGGACAGATCAATGAGCAGTTCTTC

clone_size: many
j_call: TRBJ1-1
v_call: TRBV29-1
d_call: -
cdr3_aa: CSCRAGVNTEAFF
cdr3_nt: TGCAGCTGTCGAGCGGGGGTGAACACTGAAGCTTTCTTT

clone_size: many
j_call: TRBJ2-7
v_call: TRBV7-9
d_call: -
cdr3_aa: CASSSRAGSEQYF
cdr3_nt: TGTGCCAGCAGCTCCCGGGCGGGAAGCGAGCAGTACTTC

clone_size: -
j_call: TRBJ2-7
v_call: TRBV19
d_call: -
cdr3_aa: CASSQYGRSPYEQYF
cdr3_nt: TGTGCCAGTTCGCAGTACGGGAGAAGCCCCTACGAGCAGTACTTC

clone_size: few
j_call: TRBJ2-7
v_call: TRBV19
d_call: -
cdr3_aa: CASRRGTSYEQYF
cdr3_nt: TGTGCCAGTAGACGCGGGACATCCTACGAGCAGTACTTC

clone_size: -
j_call: TRBJ1-5
v_call: TRBV2
d_call: TRBD1
cdr3_aa: CASSAEGAGNQPQHF
cdr3_nt: TGTGCCAGCAGTGCTGAGGGGGCAGGCAATCAGCCCCAGCATTTT

clone_size: -
j_call: TRBJ2-7
v_call: TRBV11-2
d_call: -
cdr3_aa: CASSLAGDYGQYF
cdr3_nt: TGTGCCAGCAGCTTAGCCGGAGACTACGGGCAGTACTTC